Presented here are 18 T cell receptor beta chains from one specimen sequenced in a study of cytomegalovirus exposure and HLA in healthy donors. A multiplex PCR was run with 60 Vbeta primers and 13 Jbeta primers. Sequenced by immunoSEQ multiplex PCR; TCRdb stores in-frame clones only, minus some. Of around 130,000 clones in the sample, around 77% were seen once. Specimen: PBMCs. These receptors all stem from a man younger than 35 in good health and CMV-seropositive.

The V and J genes are TRBV28 and TRBJ1-1; D is ambiguous. Germline V gives CDR1 MDHEN, CDR2 SYDVKM. This CDR3 region has 12 residues. The V and J ends lost 11 bases and 3 bases respectively, with 13 bases between them. The CDR3 DNA reads as TGTGCCGCATTAACGACTTACACTGAAGCTTTCTTT. Protein: CAALTTYTEAFF.

V gene TRBV6-6 combines with J gene TRBJ1-3; 9 positions match TRBD1. The V and J ends lost 2 bases and 8 bases, in that order; junction bases with no gene match: 7. CDR3 length: 15 residues. The germline CDR1 and CDR2 sequences are MNHNY and SVGAGI (reference sequence). The DNA for the CDR3 is TGTGCCAGCAGTTACCTGGACAGGGGTTTCGACACCATATATTTT. Translated, it gives CASSYLDRGFDTIYF.

The chain has TRBV4-1 and TRBJ1-3, with TRBD1 identical over 7 bases. V shed 4 bases and J 1 base; nucleotides not matched to a gene: 4. This CDR3 spans 15 amino acids. Germline lookup yields CDR1 MGHRA and CDR2 YSYEKL. The CDR3 region is CASSLQQGSGNTIYF. For the CDR3, the DNA is TGCGCCAGCAGCCTACAACAGGGGTCTGGAAACACCATATATTTT.

This clone was seen just once. The chain joins TRBV11-3 to TRBJ2-1, with 8 positions matching TRBD2. Trimming removed 3 bases from V and 6 bases from J; junction bases left unmatched: 4. The CDR3 consists of 14 residues. The germline CDR1 and CDR2 sequences are SGHNT and YENEEA. The CDR3 region is CASSFREGTNEQFF. The CDR3 region has the DNA TGTGCCAGCAGCTTTCGGGAGGGCACCAATGAGCAGTTCTTC.

The gene calls are TRBV5-5 and TRBJ1-3; 9 nucleotides agree with TRBD1. The CDR3 has 17 residues. Germline lookup yields CDR1 SGHKS and CDR2 YYEKEE (reference sequence). V was pared by 4 bases and J by 3 bases, with 11 bases of the junction left unmatched. The DNA for the CDR3 is TGTGCCAGCAGCACGCGGGACAGGGACCAACTTGGAAACACCATATATTTT. It encodes CASSTRDRDQLGNTIYF. Full variable domain (missing parts from reference TRBV5-5 and TRBJ1-3): DAGVTQSPTHLIKTRGQQVTLRCSPISGHKSVSWYQQVLGQGPQFIFQYYEKEERGRGNFPDRFSARQFPNYSSELNVNALLLGDSALYLCASSTRDRDQLGNTIYFGEGSWLTVV.

The V gene is TRBV7-9, the J gene TRBJ1-5, with a possible D match to TRBD1 (5 bases). CDR1 and CDR2 (germline): SEHNR, FQNEAQ (reference sequence). V was pared by 3 bases and J by 6 bases, with 18 bases between. This CDR3 spans 16 amino acids. CDR3 in DNA: TGTGCCAGCAGCTTTAGTACGGGGACGGGAGGTCAGCCCCAGCATTTT. Residues: CASSFSTGTGGQPQHF.

This clone came up a few times. V usage is TRBV5-1 and J usage is TRBJ2-7; D uncertain. V lost 0 bases and J 5 bases, leaving 12 bases between the germline ends. The CDR3 is made up of 14 amino acids. Germline V gene sequence: CDR1 SGHRS, CDR2 YFSETQ. The CDR3 protein is CASSLAGLSNEQYF. CDR3 DNA sequence: TGCGCCAGCAGCTTGGCAGGCCTCAGCAACGAGCAGTACTTC.

The chain combines TRBV5-4 with TRBJ2-1; 11 bases match TRBD2. Germline values: CDR1 SGHNT, CDR2 YYREEE (reference sequence). The trim removed 3 bases at V and 6 bases at J, leaving 5 bases unmatched. CDR3 length equals 15 residues. The CDR3 loop reads CASSSLAGGLNEQFF. The CDR3 nucleotides read TGTGCCAGCAGCTCCCTAGCGGGGGGCCTCAATGAGCAGTTCTTC.

The rearrangement uses TRBV6-1 and TRBJ1-2; 8 nucleotides agree with TRBD1. The germline CDR1 and CDR2 sequences are MNHNS and SASEGT. The CDR3 extends over 14 amino acids. V shed 0 bases and J 7 bases; nucleotides not matched to a gene: 4. The CDR3 nucleotides are TGTGCCAGCAGTGAAGCGCTCAGGGGGCTTGGCTACACCTTC. It codes for CASSEALRGLGYTF.

In its sample, this clone was seen a few times. The rearrangement uses TRBV5-1 and TRBJ1-1, with 8 bases lining up with TRBD1. CDR3 length: 15 amino acids. Germline V gene data show CDR1 as SGHRS and CDR2 as YFSETQ. V lost 2 bases, J lost 4 bases, and 7 bases stayed unmatched. The CDR3 region is CASSFRQGASTEAFF. CDR3 in DNA: TGCGCCAGCAGCTTCCGCCAGGGGGCTTCCACTGAAGCTTTCTTT.

The chain uses TRBV2 and TRBJ1-5; TRBD1 aligns across 7 bases. V shed 1 base, J shed 6 bases, and the junction held 6 bases outside the gene matches. In germline, CDR1 is SNHLY, CDR2 FYNNEI. The CDR3 consists of 15 residues. Here the CDR3 reads CASSEVQGGVQPQHF. DNA for the CDR3: TGTGCCAGCAGTGAAGTCCAGGGGGGCGTTCAGCCCCAGCATTTT.

This clone has more than one count but fewer than ten. The chain joins TRBV6-5 to TRBJ1-4; the match to TRBD1 covers 7 bases. Germline-derived CDR1 and CDR2 are MNHEY and SVGAGI. The CDR3 contains 14 residues. V was clipped by 6 bases and J by 6 bases; unmatched bases: 7. The CDR3 sequence is CASSRDRVDEKLFF. The CDR3 DNA reads TGTGCCAGCAGCCGTGACAGGGTTGATGAAAAACTGTTTTTT.

This rearrangement joins TRBV18 to TRBJ1-1; no definite D call. V was clipped by 1 base and J by 7 bases, with 22 bases between them. CDR3 length: 17 residues. Germline lookup yields CDR1 KGHSH and CDR2 LQKENI. CDR3 in DNA: TGTGCCAGCTCACCACGAGTCGTCCTACAGTCGGGAATTGAAGCTTTCTTT. Translated, it gives CASSPRVVLQSGIEAFF.

The V and J genes are TRBV18 and TRBJ2-3; TRBD1 might be the D (5 bases). The CDR3 consists of 15 residues. Germline loops: CDR1 KGHSH, CDR2 LQKENI. The V gene lost 1 base and the J gene lost 1 base, with 9 bases spanning the gap. The CDR3 DNA is TGTGCCAGCTCACCACAGGGGCCAGGCACAGATACGCAGTATTTT. Translation: CASSPQGPGTDTQYF.

The V and J genes are TRBV11-2 and TRBJ1-1; no firm D call. The germline CDR1 and CDR2 sequences are SGHAT and FQNNGV. This CDR3 region has 11 residues. Trimming stripped 5 bases from V and 11 bases from J, with 12 bases between. In nucleotides, the CDR3 is TGTGCCAGCAGCGTCGGACTGGCGGCTTTCTTT. Translating it yields CASSVGLAAFF.

Comments on this clone: The CDR3 does not end in the conserved phenylalanine or tryptophan, so this is likely a read error. V usage is TRBV25-1 and J usage is TRBJ1-1, with 10 bases matching TRBD1. The trim removed 3 bases at V and 6 bases at J, leaving 10 bases unmatched. The CDR3 is 16 amino acids. Germline loops: CDR1 MGHDK, CDR2 SYGVNS. The CDR3 spells CASSEGQGRGRAEAFL. CDR3 sequence (DNA): TGTGCCAGCAGTGAGGGACAGGGGAGAGGGAGAGCTGAAGCTTTCCTT.

The chain recombines TRBV15 with TRBJ2-1; D gene uncertain. Trimming pared 1 base from V and 0 bases from J, leaving 13 bases between. The CDR3 has 17 amino acids. Germline V CDR1 and CDR2: LNHNV, YYDKDF (reference sequence). CDR3 nucleotides: TGTGCCACCAGCAGAGGAGTAATACTAACCTCCTACAATGAGCAGTTCTTC. It specifies CATSRGVILTSYNEQFF. Combining the CDR3 with reference TRBV15 and TRBJ2-1 gives the whole variable domain DAMVIQNPRYQVTQFGKPVTLSCSQTLNHNVMYWYQQKSSQAPKLLFHYYDKDFNNEADTPDNFQSRRPNTSFCFLDIRSPGLGDTAMYLCATSRGVILTSYNEQFFGPGTRLTVL.

This chain connects TRBV6-5 to TRBJ2-1; 7 bases are shared with TRBD2. The CDR3 is 14 amino acids. Germline CDR1 is MNHEY and CDR2 is SVGAGI. Losses at the gene ends were 5 bases for V and 5 bases for J; bases not matched to a gene: 6. The CDR3 DNA follows: TGTGCCAGCAGTGGACTAGTAAAAGACAATGAGCAGTTCTTC. Amino acid sequence: CASSGLVKDNEQFF.